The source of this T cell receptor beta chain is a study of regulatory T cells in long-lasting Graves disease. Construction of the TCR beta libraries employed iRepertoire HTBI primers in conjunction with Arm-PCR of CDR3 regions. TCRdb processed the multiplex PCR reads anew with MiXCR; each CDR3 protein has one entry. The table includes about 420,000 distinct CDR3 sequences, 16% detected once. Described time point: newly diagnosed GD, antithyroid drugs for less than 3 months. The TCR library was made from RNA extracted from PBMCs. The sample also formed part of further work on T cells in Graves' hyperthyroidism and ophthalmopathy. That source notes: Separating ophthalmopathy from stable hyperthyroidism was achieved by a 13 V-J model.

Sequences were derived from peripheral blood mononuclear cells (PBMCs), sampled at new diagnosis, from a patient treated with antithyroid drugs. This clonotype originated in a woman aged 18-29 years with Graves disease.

In DNA form, the CDR3 reads TGTGCCAGCAGTTCGGGACTAGCGGGAGAGTACGAGCAGTACTTC. Translation gives CASSSGLAGEYEQYF. The V call is TRBV6-2 or TRBV6-3, the J call TRBJ2-7; 14 positions agree with TRBD2. The V gene's germline CDR1 is MNHEY and CDR2 SVGEGT. This CDR3 has 15 residues. V was clipped by 4 bases and J by 4 bases; unmatched bases: 3.